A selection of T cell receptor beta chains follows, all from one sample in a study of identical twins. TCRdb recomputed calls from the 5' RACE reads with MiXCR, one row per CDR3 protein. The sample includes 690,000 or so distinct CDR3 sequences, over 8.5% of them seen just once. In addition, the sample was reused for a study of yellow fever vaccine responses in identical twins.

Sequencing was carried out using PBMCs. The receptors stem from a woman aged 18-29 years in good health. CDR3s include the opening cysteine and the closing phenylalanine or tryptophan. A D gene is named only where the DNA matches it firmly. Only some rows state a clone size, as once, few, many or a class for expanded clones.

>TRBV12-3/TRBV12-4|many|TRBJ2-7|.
CASSFEGFEQYF
TGTGCCAGCAGTTTCGAAGGGTTCGAGCAGTACTTC
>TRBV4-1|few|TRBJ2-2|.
CASSHPRGGGTGELFF
TGCGCCAGCAGCCATCCTAGGGGTGGGGGGACCGGGGAGCTGTTTTTT
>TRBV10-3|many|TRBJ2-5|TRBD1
CAIRDREGGSQYF
TGTGCCATCAGGGACAGGGAAGGAGGATCCCAGTACTTC
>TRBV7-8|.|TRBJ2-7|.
CASSARGNVYEQYF
TGTGCCAGCAGCGCACGAGGGAACGTGTACGAGCAGTACTTC
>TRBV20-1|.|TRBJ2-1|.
CSAREQGTSYNEQFF
TGCAGTGCTAGGGAGCAGGGTACCTCCTACAATGAGCAGTTCTTC
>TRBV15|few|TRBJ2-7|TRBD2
CATSRVGGGGEQYF
TGTGCCACCAGCAGAGTAGGCGGGGGTGGTGAGCAGTACTTC
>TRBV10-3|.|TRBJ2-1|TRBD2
CAISESTSGGVWFF
TGTGCCATCAGTGAGTCGACTAGCGGGGGGGTTTGGTTCTTC
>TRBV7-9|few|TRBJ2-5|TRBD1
CASRPGQGLIETQYF
TGTGCCAGCAGACCGGGACAGGGATTAATAGAGACCCAGTACTTC
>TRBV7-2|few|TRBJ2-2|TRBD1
CASSLPTGGVTGELFF
TGTGCCAGCAGCTTACCTACAGGGGGCGTCACCGGGGAGCTGTTTTTT
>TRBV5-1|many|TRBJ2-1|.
CASSLQGGSYNEQFF
TGCGCCAGCAGCTTACAGGGAGGGTCCTACAATGAGCAGTTCTTC
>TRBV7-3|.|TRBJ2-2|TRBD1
CASSPSGQANTGELFF
TGTGCCAGCAGCCCATCGGGACAGGCGAACACCGGGGAGCTGTTTTTT
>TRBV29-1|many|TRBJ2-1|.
CSVEEGASYNEQFF
TGCAGCGTTGAAGAAGGGGCATCCTACAATGAGCAGTTCTTC
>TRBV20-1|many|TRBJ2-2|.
CSARDYGPIHTGELFF
TGCAGTGCTAGAGATTACGGGCCGATTCACACCGGGGAGCTGTTTTTT
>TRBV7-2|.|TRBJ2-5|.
CASSLGPSPPQETQYF
TGTGCCAGCAGCTTAGGGCCTAGCCCTCCTCAAGAGACCCAGTACTTC
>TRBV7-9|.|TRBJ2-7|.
CASSFVEDLTFF
TGTGCCAGCAGCTTCGTGGAGGACCTGACATTCTTC
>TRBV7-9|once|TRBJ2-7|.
CASSQDTAGNEQYF
TGTGCCAGCAGCCAAGACACTGCCGGGAACGAGCAGTACTTC
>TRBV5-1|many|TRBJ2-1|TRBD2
CASSLGLLAGLLDNEQFF
TGCGCCAGCAGCTTGGGTCTACTAGCGGGACTCCTGGACAATGAGCAGTTCTTC
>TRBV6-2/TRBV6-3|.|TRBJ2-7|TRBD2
CASRPLAALSYEQYF
TGTGCCAGCAGACCCCTAGCGGCTCTTTCCTACGAGCAGTACTTC
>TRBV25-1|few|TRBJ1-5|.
CASSEGGDLGPQHF
TGTGCCAGCAGTGAGGGTGGCGATCTCGGGCCCCAGCATTTT
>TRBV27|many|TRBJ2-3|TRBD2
CASRRTGGLDTQYF
TGTGCCAGCAGAAGGACGGGAGGTTTGGATACGCAGTATTTT
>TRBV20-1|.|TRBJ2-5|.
CSAPGFQETQYF
TGCAGTGCACCGGGGTTTCAAGAGACCCAGTACTTC
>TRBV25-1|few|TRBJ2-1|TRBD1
CASRKGGGDNEQFF
TGTGCCAGCAGGAAAGGGGGCGGAGACAATGAGCAGTTCTTC
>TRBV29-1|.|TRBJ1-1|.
CSVHQGGKNTEAFF
TGCAGCGTTCACCAAGGTGGGAAGAACACTGAAGCTTTCTTT
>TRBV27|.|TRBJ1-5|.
CASRYSMDSNQPQHF
TGTGCCAGCAGGTACAGCATGGATAGCAATCAGCCCCAGCATTTT
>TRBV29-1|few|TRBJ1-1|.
CSVGAGPAGTEAFF
TGCAGCGTTGGCGCAGGGCCCGCCGGCACTGAAGCTTTCTTT
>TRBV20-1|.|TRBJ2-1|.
CSAPPPGAEPYNEQFF
TGCAGTGCCCCCCCCCCGGGGGCGGAGCCCTACAATGAGCAGTTCTTC
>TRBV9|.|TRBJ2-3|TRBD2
CASSVVPGGGTDTQYF
TGTGCCAGCAGCGTAGTCCCCGGGGGGGGCACAGATACGCAGTATTTT
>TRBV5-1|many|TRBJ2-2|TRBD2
CASSSGLAGVNTGELFF
TGCGCCAGCAGCTCGGGACTAGCGGGAGTAAACACCGGGGAGCTGTTTTTT
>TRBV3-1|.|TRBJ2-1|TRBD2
CASSQGDYHPYNEQFF
TGTGCCAGCAGCCAAGGGGACTACCATCCCTACAATGAGCAGTTCTTC
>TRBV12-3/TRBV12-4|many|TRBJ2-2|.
CASIPTGQNTGELFF
TGTGCCAGCATACCAACGGGACAGAACACCGGGGAGCTGTTTTTT
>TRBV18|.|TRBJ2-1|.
CASSPPQVEFHEQFF
TGTGCCAGCTCACCACCGCAGGTGGAGTTCCATGAGCAGTTCTTC
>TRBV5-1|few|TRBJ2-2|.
CASGTQGTNTGELFF
TGCGCCAGCGGGACACAGGGTACGAACACCGGGGAGCTGTTTTTT
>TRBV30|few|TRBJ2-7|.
CAGRESSYEQYF
TGTGCCGGAAGAGAAAGCTCCTACGAGCAGTACTTC
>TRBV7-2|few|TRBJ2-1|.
CASSLVLGGGRGEQFF
TGTGCCAGCAGCTTAGTATTGGGGGGAGGTAGAGGGGAGCAGTTCTTC
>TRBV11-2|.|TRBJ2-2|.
CASSLWGSGELFF
TGTGCCAGCAGCTTATGGGGGTCCGGGGAGCTGTTTTTT
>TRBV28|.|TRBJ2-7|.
CASSPPLGGYEQYF
TGTGCCAGCAGTCCCCCGTTAGGGGGGTACGAGCAGTACTTC
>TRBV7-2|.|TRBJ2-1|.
CASSDELRGQSRNEQFF
TGTGCCAGCAGCGACGAACTGCGGGGGCAGTCGAGGAATGAGCAGTTCTTC
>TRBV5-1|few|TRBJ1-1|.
CASSLATGAEAFF
TGCGCCAGCAGCTTGGCTACGGGCGCTGAAGCTTTCTTT
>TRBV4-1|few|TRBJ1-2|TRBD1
CASSQDEEGAHSFYGYTF
TGCGCCAGCAGCCAAGATGAGGAGGGGGCGCATTCTTTCTATGGCTACACCTTC
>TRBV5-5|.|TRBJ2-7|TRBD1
CACSFGQGQASYEQYF
TGTGCCTGCAGCTTTGGACAGGGCCAAGCCTCCTACGAGCAGTACTTC
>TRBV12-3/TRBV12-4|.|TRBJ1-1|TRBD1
CASSLGRGPFF
TGTGCCAGCAGCTTAGGCAGGGGGCCTTTCTTT
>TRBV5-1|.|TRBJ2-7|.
CASSPDSNSYEQYF
TGCGCCAGCAGCCCGGACTCGAACTCCTACGAGCAGTACTTC
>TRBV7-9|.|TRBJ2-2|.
CANEALFTGELFF
TGTGCCAACGAGGCACTATTTACCGGGGAGCTGTTTTTT